This is a list of T cell receptor beta chains from one sample in a study of cytomegalovirus exposure and HLA in healthy donors. TCRdb keeps only in-frame clones here, not all; method: immunoSEQ multiplex PCR. The sample has 150,000 to 200,000 clones; about 82% are singletons. Sequences were obtained from PBMCs. The receptors were gathered from a woman in her twenties or thirties in good health and CMV-seronegative. The CDR3 runs from the conserved cysteine through the conserved F or W. The order of the fields is D gene, clone size, V gene, J gene, CDR3 DNA, CDR3 protein. D genes are given only for firm matches. Rows may omit the clone size; those that give it use once, few, many or a size class.

TRBD1,-,TRBV5-8,TRBJ2-7,TGTGCCAGCAGCTTGGAAAGGACAGGGGACTACGAGCAGTACTTC,CASSLERTGDYEQYF
TRBD1,once,TRBV5-1,TRBJ1-4,TGCGCCAGCAGCTTGAGACAGGGGGAAACTAATGAAAAACTGTTTTTT,CASSLRQGETNEKLFF
TRBD1,-,TRBV5-6,TRBJ1-2,TGTGCCAGCATCAACAGGGGAAGCCCCTATGGCTACACCTTC,CASINRGSPYGYTF
-,-,TRBV5-1,TRBJ2-1,TGCGCCAGCAGCTTAGGGGGGGCATGGTACAATGAGCAGTTCTTC,CASSLGGAWYNEQFF
TRBD1,-,TRBV9,TRBJ1-1,TGTGCCAGCAGCCCTCAAACAGGGGGGAACACTGAAGCTTTCTTT,CASSPQTGGNTEAFF
-,-,TRBV6-1,TRBJ1-5,TGTGCCAGTGAAAGGGGTGGAAGCAATCAGCCCCAGCATTTT,CASERGGSNQPQHF
-,few,TRBV5-1,TRBJ2-5,TGCGCCAGCAGTTTAGGGGTCCAAGAGACCCAGTACTTC,CASSLGVQETQYF
-,-,TRBV30,TRBJ1-6,TGTGCCTGGAGTGTATATGTCGGGAGCTCCTATAATTCACCCCTCCACTTT,CAWSVYVGSSYNSPLHF
TRBD1,-,TRBV5-1,TRBJ2-7,TGCGCCAGCAGCTTTACGACAGGGGCTTCCTACGAGCAGTACTTC,CASSFTTGASYEQYF
TRBD2,-,TRBV7-6,TRBJ2-5,TGTGCCAGCAGCTTACTCGGACTAGCGGGAGCGCAAGAGACCCAGTACTTC,CASSLLGLAGAQETQYF